Below are 5 T cell receptor beta chains sequenced from a single sample in a study of regulatory T cells in long-lasting Graves disease. Time point defined: persistent/refractory GD, antithyroid drugs over 5 years with positive TRAb. Researchers made the TCR library from RNA that was extracted from PBMCs. Assembly of TCR beta libraries relied on iRepertoire HTBI primers together with Arm-PCR of CDR3 regions. One entry per CDR3 protein results from TCRdb running MiXCR on the multiplex PCR reads. This sample has approximately 690,000 distinct CDR3 sequences, with 30% found just once. The sequenced sample was peripheral blood mononuclear cells (PBMCs), obtained when the disease was refractory, from a patient treated with antithyroid drugs. These receptors were obtained from a female donor with Graves disease.

This clonotype has at least ten counts. The chain has TRBV6-1 and TRBJ2-7, with TRBD1 identical over 7 bases. This CDR3 has 14 amino acids. Per germline, CDR1 MNHNS and CDR2 SASEGT. With 6 bases clipped from V and 4 bases from J, the junction kept 9 bases outside the gene matches. The CDR3 loop is CASSRGQVLYEQYF. The CDR3 coding sequence is TGTGCCAGCAGCCGTGGACAGGTTCTATACGAGCAGTACTTC.

The V and J genes are TRBV28 and TRBJ1-1, with TRBD1 identical over 8 bases. The ends lost 3 bases at V and 4 bases at J; junction bases unmatched: 7. CDR1 is MDHEN, CDR2 SYDVKM, per germline. The CDR3 is 15 residues long. The DNA of the CDR3 is TGTGCCAGCAGTTTTCCAGGGGGCGCGGGCACTGAAGCTTTCTTT. This gives the protein CASSFPGGAGTEAFF. Variable domain in full (rest from reference TRBV28 and TRBJ1-1): DVKVTQSSRYLVKRTGEKVFLECVQDMDHENMFWYRQDPGLGLRLIYFSYDVKMKEKGDIPEGYSVSREKKERFSLILESASTNQTSMYLCASSFPGGAGTEAFFGQGTRLTVV.

The genes are TRBV29-1 and TRBJ1-5, with D perhaps TRBD1 (5 bases). The CDR3 extends over 14 amino acids. Germline V gives CDR1 SQVTM, CDR2 ANQGSEA. Trimming pared 4 bases from V and 4 bases from J, leaving 14 bases between. The DNA for the CDR3 is TGCAGCGTTGTAGTGGGGGAGGGAAATCAGCCCCAGCATTTT. This codes for CSVVVGEGNQPQHF.

The gene calls are TRBV11-2 and TRBJ2-7; D uncertain. This CDR3 has 16 amino acids. Germline lookup yields CDR1 SGHAT and CDR2 FQNNGV. V lost 5 bases and J lost 0, with 17 bases in between. The CDR3 is CASSPLRRPSSYEQYF. The CDR3 DNA sequence: TGTGCCAGCAGCCCACTCCGGCGACCGAGCTCCTACGAGCAGTACTTC.

The chain joins TRBV20-1 to TRBJ2-6; no firm D call. This CDR3 region has 17 residues. V was pared by 4 bases and J by 0 bases, with 16 bases between. Per the germline V gene, CDR1 is DFQATT and CDR2 is SNEGSKA (reference sequence). In DNA form, the CDR3 reads TGCAGTGCTATGGGCCGTCTCATAGACTCTGGGGCCAACGTCCTGACTTTC. Protein: CSAMGRLIDSGANVLTF.